What follows are 13 T cell receptor beta chains derived from one specimen sequenced in a study of T cells after yellow fever vaccination. TCRdb re-derived calls from the 5' RACE reads in MiXCR, one entry per CDR3 protein. Among a few hundred thousand distinct CDR3 sequences listed, about 4% were seen once. This specimen was PBMCs, taken 5 days after the yellow fever booster vaccination. All receptors derive from a man aged 18 to 29 who received the YFV17D yellow fever vaccine.

The rearrangement links TRBV5-1 to TRBJ1-1, with D possibly being TRBD1 (5 bases). The V end was cut by 6 bases, the J end by 0 bases, with 15 bases between. Germline V CDR1 and CDR2: SGHRS, YFSETQ. This CDR3 spans 15 amino acids. The CDR3 DNA is TGCGCCAGCACAGCTTATGGGGGTCTGAACACTGAAGCTTTCTTT. Protein: CASTAYGGLNTEAFF.

The chain recombines TRBV11-1 with TRBJ2-1; possible D gene TRBD1, 7 bases. The CDR3 has 17 residues. Per the germline V gene, CDR1 is SGHAT and CDR2 is FQDESV (reference sequence). V was trimmed by 3 bases and J by 6 bases, leaving 21 bases between them. The CDR3 nucleotides are TGTGCCAGCAGCTTCGCGGGACAGACAGGGTATGGCAATGAGCAGTTCTTC. Its protein product is CASSFAGQTGYGNEQFF.

V usage is TRBV20-1 and J usage is TRBJ1-2; unclear D gene. V lost 3 bases and J lost 4, with 21 bases in between. Germline V CDR1 and CDR2: DFQATT, SNEGSKA (reference sequence). The CDR3 runs 16 residues. The CDR3 loop reads CSASTQRRGVGYGYTF. CDR3 in DNA: TGCAGTGCTAGCACCCAGAGGAGAGGAGTCGGCTATGGCTACACCTTC.

This clonotype was observed many times. The chain employs TRBV5-1 and TRBJ2-2, with 7 bases that match TRBD2. The CDR3 covers 15 residues. Losses at the gene ends were 5 bases for V and 6 bases for J; bases not matched to a gene: 10. Germline loops: CDR1 SGHRS, CDR2 YFSETQ. CDR3 in amino acids: CASRTGTTVAGELFF. Here the CDR3 DNA reads TGCGCCAGCAGGACCGGGACTACAGTTGCCGGGGAGCTGTTTTTT.

The chain uses TRBV24-1 and TRBJ2-2; no firm D call. Trimming pared 0 bases from V and 5 bases from J, leaving 12 bases between. The V gene's germline CDR1 is KGHDR and CDR2 SFDVKD. The CDR3 runs 16 residues. DNA of the CDR3: TGTGCCACCAGTGATTTGCCGGTCCAAAAAACCGGGGAGCTGTTTTTT. Protein: CATSDLPVQKTGELFF.

This clonotype was counted a few times. This chain uses TRBV10-3 with TRBJ2-3; D perhaps matches TRBD2 (7 bases). Germline assignment: CDR1 ENHRY and CDR2 SYGVKD. The V end was cut by 0 bases, the J end by 9 bases, with 13 bases between. The CDR3 is made up of 14 amino acids. The CDR3 nucleotides are TGTGCCATCAGTGAGTCCCGGGGGGCCCGCACGCAGTATTTT. It encodes CAISESRGARTQYF.

The V call is TRBV11-3, the J call TRBJ2-1, with 8 bases identical to TRBD2. There are 18 residues in the CDR3. V shed 2 bases, J shed 8 bases, and the junction held 17 bases outside the gene matches. The germline V gene encodes CDR1 SGHNT and CDR2 YENEEA. The CDR3 is CASSLRRGFSGGSHEQFF. CDR3 nucleotide sequence: TGTGCCAGCAGCTTAAGAAGGGGGTTCAGCGGGGGCTCCCATGAGCAGTTCTTC.

The chain uses TRBV5-1 and TRBJ2-1, with 7 bases aligning to TRBD1. V dropped 3 bases and J dropped 6; count of bases not matched to a gene: 9. The germline gives CDR1 SGHRS, CDR2 YFSETQ. CDR3 length: 15 amino acids. The CDR3 is CASSYSTGFVNEQFF. CDR3 coding DNA: TGCGCCAGCAGCTACTCGACAGGGTTTGTCAATGAGCAGTTCTTC.

This clonotype was counted a few times. The V call is TRBV4-2, the J call TRBJ2-3; 7 bases are shared with TRBD2. This CDR3 has 15 amino acids. After removal of 6 bases from V and 4 bases from J, the junction contained 10 bases not matched to a gene. The V gene's germline CDR1 is LGHNA and CDR2 YNFKEQ. For the CDR3, the DNA is TGTGCCAGCAGATCGGAGCGGGGCTTCTCAGATACGCAGTATTTT. Residues: CASRSERGFSDTQYF.

This clonotype was counted ten times or more. This rearrangement joins TRBV7-2 to TRBJ1-1; D not resolved. The CDR3 length is 15 residues. Deletions cut 5 bases from V and 0 bases from J, with 13 bases between. CDR1 and CDR2 (germline): SGHTA, FQGNSA. The CDR3 DNA reads TGTGCCAGCAGCCGTTCGACCGCTTTGAACACTGAAGCTTTCTTT. It translates to CASSRSTALNTEAFF. The whole variable domain, remainder taken from reference TRBV7-2 and TRBJ1-1, is GAGVSQSPSNKVTEKGKDVELRCDPISGHTALYWYRQSLGQGLEFLIYFQGNSAPDKSGLPSDRFSAERTGGSVSTLTIQRTQQEDSAVYLCASSRSTALNTEAFFGQGTRLTVV.

J is TRBJ1-2 and V is TRBV2; D is ambiguous. V was cut by 4 bases and J by 8 bases, with 5 bases left in between. Germline V gene sequence: CDR1 SNHLY, CDR2 FYNNEI. The CDR3 is 10 residues long. CDR3 amino acids: CASSGWGYTF. CDR3 nucleotides: TGTGCCAGCAGTGGCTGGGGCTACACCTTC.

The chain employs TRBV4-3 and TRBJ2-3, with a possible D match to TRBD1 (5 bases). The CDR3 runs to 13 residues. Looked up from germline, CDR1 is LGHNA and CDR2 is YSLEER. Between the trimmed V and J ends, which lost 1 base and 5 bases, there was a span of 7 bases. The CDR3 loop reads CASSQVRGDTQYF. CDR3 coding DNA: TGCGCCAGCAGCCAAGTAAGGGGAGATACGCAGTATTTT.

This clonotype was seen many times. This chain uses TRBV7-2 with TRBJ1-6; the D is unclear. This CDR3 is built from 12 residues. CDR1 SGHTA and CDR2 FQGNSA come from the germline V gene. Trimming shortened V by 2 bases and J by 10 bases, and 6 bases separated the two germline ends. The CDR3: CASSLPSSPLHF. The DNA for the CDR3 is TGTGCCAGCAGCTTACCAAGCTCACCCCTCCACTTT.